The 15 T cell receptor beta chains below all came from one sample that was sequenced in a study of T cells after yellow fever vaccination. MiXCR, applied by TCRdb to the 5' RACE reads, yields one record per CDR3 protein. The sample lists more than 300,000 distinct CDR3 sequences; about 4.5% were seen once. Sequencing was performed on PBMCs, taken 15 days after the yellow fever booster vaccination. The receptors were gathered from a man between 18 and 35 years old who received the YFV17D yellow fever vaccine.

At least ten counts were recorded for this clonotype. The rearrangement joins TRBV5-1 to TRBJ2-3, with 9 nucleotides matching TRBD2. Per germline, CDR1 SGHRS and CDR2 YFSETQ. CDR3 length: 17 residues. The trim removed 0 bases at V and 0 bases at J, leaving 5 bases unmatched. CDR3 bases: TGCGCCAGCAGCTTGGGGTTAGCGGGGGCTAGCACAGATACGCAGTATTTT. The encoded protein is CASSLGLAGASTDTQYF.

The chain recombines TRBV5-4 with TRBJ2-7, with D possibly TRBD1 on 5 matching bases. V lost 2 bases to trimming and J lost 2 bases, with 11 bases between them. The CDR3 sequence is 14 residues long. CDR1 SGHNT and CDR2 YYREEE come from the germline V gene (reference sequence). The CDR3 region is CASSFRAGTYEQYF. CDR3 in DNA: TGTGCCAGCAGCTTCCGGGCAGGGACCTACGAGCAGTACTTC.

The CDR3 reads CASSQGGARTDTQYF. DNA for the CDR3: TGCGCCAGCAGCCAGGGGGGGGCCCGCACAGATACGCAGTATTTT. The chain is built from TRBV4-3 and TRBJ2-3; D may be TRBD2 (7 bases). V lost 3 bases and J 1 base, leaving 11 bases between the germline ends. Germline V gene sequence: CDR1 LGHNA, CDR2 YSLEER. There are 15 residues in the CDR3.

This clonotype was recorded many times. The chain is built from TRBV5-1 and TRBJ2-7; no clear D gene. With 4 bases removed from V and 1 base from J, the gap between germline ends came to 3 bases. This CDR3 contains 11 residues. Germline loops: CDR1 SGHRS, CDR2 YFSETQ. The CDR3: CASSGSYEQYF. Here the CDR3 DNA reads TGCGCCAGCAGCGGATCCTACGAGCAGTACTTC.

There are many counts of this clonotype. The V gene is TRBV12-3 or TRBV12-4, the J gene TRBJ2-7, with no clear D. V was trimmed by 6 bases and J by 0 bases, leaving 9 bases between them. The CDR3 is 13 amino acids. CDR3 region: CASRDLNSYEQYF. The CDR3, as DNA: TGTGCCAGCAGGGACCTGAACTCCTACGAGCAGTACTTC.

This clonotype was seen a handful of times. The rearrangement links TRBV5-1 to TRBJ2-5, with a possible D match to TRBD1 (6 bases). This CDR3 contains 15 residues. Trimming removed 0 bases at V and 5 bases at J, with 14 bases between. Germline assignment: CDR1 SGHRS and CDR2 YFSETQ. CDR3 in amino acids: CASSLGQGQSETQYF. The CDR3 DNA is TGCGCCAGCAGCTTGGGGCAGGGGCAGAGCGAGACCCAGTACTTC.

The chain recombines TRBV5-5 with TRBJ2-5; unclear D gene. The V gene's germline CDR1 is SGHKS and CDR2 YYEKEE (reference sequence). There are 15 residues in the CDR3. V was shortened by 7 bases and J by 2 bases, with 18 bases between the two germline ends. The CDR3 coding sequence is TGTGCCAGCTCCTACCCGCAGGTGGGACAAGAGACCCAGTACTTC. Translated, it gives CASSYPQVGQETQYF.

Ten or more counts support this clonotype. The chain employs TRBV7-7 and TRBJ2-1; 8 bases line up with TRBD2. V dropped 1 base and J dropped 4; count of bases not matched to a gene: 3. CDR3 length: 15 residues. Per germline, CDR1 SSHAT and CDR2 FNYEAQ (reference sequence). The CDR3 sequence is CASSLGLAGYNEQFF. DNA of the CDR3: TGTGCCAGCAGCTTAGGGTTAGCGGGGTACAATGAGCAGTTCTTC.

There are a few counts of this clonotype. This chain joins TRBV4-3 and TRBJ1-5; unclear D gene. Germline loops: CDR1 LGHNA, CDR2 YSLEER. The V and J ends lost 0 bases and 5 bases respectively, with 11 bases between them. The CDR3 extends over 15 amino acids. CDR3 amino acids: CASSQDRAEYQPQHF. As DNA, the CDR3 is TGCGCCAGCAGCCAAGATCGGGCAGAATATCAGCCCCAGCATTTT.

This clonotype came up many times. The chain combines TRBV12-3 or TRBV12-4 with TRBJ2-3; D is unclear. Trimming stripped 6 bases from V and 1 base from J, with 17 bases between. This CDR3 region has 16 residues. The CDR3 loop reads CASSRDLAWGTDTQYF. DNA for the CDR3: TGTGCCAGCAGCCGAGACTTGGCGTGGGGCACAGATACGCAGTATTTT.

This clonotype was seen more than once but under ten times. This chain connects TRBV2 to TRBJ2-3; 10 nucleotides align to TRBD2. CDR3 size: 18 residues. Germline V gene lookup returns CDR1 SNHLY and CDR2 FYNNEI. V was clipped by 0 bases and J by 2 bases; unmatched bases: 8. The CDR3 sequence is CASSEAGLAGELTDTQYF. CDR3 DNA: TGTGCCAGCAGTGAAGCTGGCCTAGCGGGGGAACTCACAGATACGCAGTATTTT.

As regards this clonotype: One junction end does not reproduce the germline sequence, and a read error may be involved. The chain carries TRBV5-1 and TRBJ1-6; the match to TRBD1 covers 9 bases. Germline V gene sequence: CDR1 SGHRS, CDR2 YFSETQ. The CDR3 sequence is 15 residues long. The CDR3 sequence is CASQLSGQGNSHLHF. The CDR3 region has the DNA TGCGCCAGCCAACTATCGGGACAGGGAAATTCACACCTCCACTTT.

The chain combines TRBV20-1 with TRBJ2-7; TRBD2 might be the D (5 bases). The CDR3 spans 14 residues. Deletions cut 0 bases from V and 1 base from J, with 10 bases between. CDR1 is DFQATT, CDR2 SNEGSKA, per germline (reference sequence). For the CDR3, the DNA is TGCAGTGCTAGAGACCCTAGAGGGTCCTACGAGCAGTACGTC. It specifies CSARDPRGSYEQYV.

This clonotype turned up a few times. Relative to the germline gene, one junction end is altered; a read error may explain this. V gene TRBV2 combines with J gene TRBJ2-3; maybe TRBD1 (6 bases). Looked up from germline, CDR1 is SNHLY and CDR2 is FYNNEI. The CDR3 consists of 15 residues. The CDR3 nucleotides are TGTGCCAGCAGTGAAGGGGGACATTCCACAAATACGCAGTATTTT. It yields the protein CASSEGGHSTNTQYF.

This clonotype has more than one count but fewer than ten. The chain carries TRBV30 and TRBJ2-5, with 10 bases lining up with TRBD2. Trimming removed 2 bases from V and 3 bases from J; junction bases left unmatched: 3. Germline V gene lookup returns CDR1 GTSNPN and CDR2 SVGIG (reference sequence). The CDR3 spans 14 residues. The CDR3 sequence: CAWSSGTSEETQYF. The CDR3 DNA reads as TGTGCCTGGAGTTCGGGGACTAGCGAAGAGACCCAGTACTTC. The whole variable domain, remainder taken from reference TRBV30 and TRBJ2-5, is SQTIHQWPATLVQPVGSPLSLECTVEGTSNPNLYWYRQAAGRGLQLLFYSVGIGQISSEVPQNLSASRPQDRQFILSSKKLLLSDSGFYLCAWSSGTSEETQYFGPGTRLLVL.